A single sample is the source of the 23 T cell receptor beta chains below, sequenced in a study of cytomegalovirus exposure and HLA in healthy donors. The PCR employed 60 Vbeta primers together with 13 Jbeta primers. TCRdb's copy holds only in-frame clones and misses some; the assay was immunoSEQ multiplex PCR. The sample carries 130,000 to 150,000 clones, roughly 80% recorded once. Material: PBMCs. The source of these receptors is a male donor in good health and CMV-seronegative.

The V gene is TRBV6-4, the J gene TRBJ2-3, with 8 nucleotides matching TRBD2. The CDR3 runs 15 residues. V lost 6 bases and J lost 4; bases outside the gene matches: 9. Per the germline V gene, CDR1 is MRHNA and CDR2 is SNTAGT. This CDR3 is CASSPTGGRADTQYF. The CDR3 nucleotides are TGTGCCAGCAGCCCCACGGGGGGGCGCGCAGATACGCAGTATTTT.

This clone was counted a single time. The V and J genes are TRBV7-8 and TRBJ1-1, with a tentative D call TRBD1 (5 bases). Germline V gene lookup returns CDR1 SGHVS and CDR2 FQNEAQ. CDR3 length: 15 residues. V was clipped by 0 bases and J by 1 base, with 9 bases between them. Here the CDR3 reads CASSLASQGNTEAFF. The CDR3 DNA sequence: TGTGCCAGCAGCTTAGCGAGCCAGGGGAACACTGAAGCTTTCTTT.

The chain has TRBV19 and TRBJ2-1; 7 bases are shared with TRBD1. Germline V lookup: CDR1 LNHDA, CDR2 SQIVND (reference sequence). V lost 5 bases, J lost 3 bases, and 4 bases stayed unmatched. The CDR3 extends over 14 amino acids. CDR3 sequence (DNA): TGTGCCAGTAGTGGGGCAGGGGGCTACAATGAGCAGTTCTTC. Protein sequence: CASSGAGGYNEQFF.

The chain employs TRBV6-6 and TRBJ2-7; a weak D match, TRBD1 (5 bases). Trimming took 2 bases from V and 3 from J, leaving 8 bases between them. Germline V gene data show CDR1 as MNHNY and CDR2 as SVGAGI (reference sequence). The CDR3 has 13 amino acids. DNA for the CDR3: TGTGCCAGCAGTTACGGCAGGGACTACGAGCAGTACTTC. Protein sequence: CASSYGRDYEQYF.

This clone was seen once. The V and J genes are TRBV28 and TRBJ1-2, with a tentative D call TRBD1 (5 bases). Germline-derived CDR1 and CDR2 are MDHEN and SYDVKM. CDR3 length: 14 amino acids. Trimming cost V 4 bases and J 5 bases, with 14 bases left between them. The CDR3 loop reads CASSSRGRGYGYTF. As DNA, the CDR3 is TGTGCCAGCAGTTCCCGTGGGAGGGGTTATGGCTACACCTTC.

The chain uses TRBV14 and TRBJ2-2; D call uncertain. This CDR3 contains 13 residues. The V gene lost 0 bases and the J gene lost 6 bases, with 5 bases spanning the gap. Germline values: CDR1 SGHDN, CDR2 FVKESK. The CDR3 nucleotides read TGTGCCAGCAGCCAAGAGGTAGCCGGGGAGCTGTTTTTT. It yields the protein CASSQEVAGELFF.

The chain links TRBV18 to TRBJ1-6; D is possibly TRBD1 (5 bases). Deletions cut 6 bases from V and 4 bases from J, with 16 bases between. The CDR3 has 16 amino acids. Germline V gives CDR1 KGHSH, CDR2 LQKENI. The CDR3, as DNA: TGTGCCAGCTCGCGCAACCTCGACAGTTATAATTCACCCCTCCACTTT. Translation: CASSRNLDSYNSPLHF.

J is TRBJ1-1 and V is TRBV27; perhaps TRBD1 as D (5 bases). The length of the CDR3 is 12 residues. Germline V CDR1 and CDR2: MNHEY, SMNVEV (reference sequence). V shed 5 bases and J shed 9 bases, with 13 bases lying between them. CDR3 sequence reads: CASSLYRFKAFF. In DNA form, the CDR3 reads TGTGCCAGCAGTCTTTACAGGTTCAAAGCTTTCTTT.

This clone was seen more than once but under ten times. V gene TRBV30 combines with J gene TRBJ1-2; unclear D gene. There are 15 residues in the CDR3. V lost 4 bases and J 5 bases, leaving 20 bases between the germline ends. CDR1 GTSNPN and CDR2 SVGIG come from the germline V gene (reference sequence). In DNA form, the CDR3 reads TGTGCCTGGACCAGATCCCCTGCCGACGGGTATGGCTACACCTTC. Translation gives CAWTRSPADGYGYTF. Based on the CDR3 plus reference TRBV30 and TRBJ1-2, the full variable domain is SQTIHQWPATLVQPVGSPLSLECTVEGTSNPNLYWYRQAAGRGLQLLFYSVGIGQISSEVPQNLSASRPQDRQFILSSKKLLLSDSGFYLCAWTRSPADGYGYTFGSGTRLTVV.

This clone was detected only a few times. The CDR3 loop reads CASGGAFF. The CDR3 DNA reads TGTGCCTCCGGAGGAGCTTTCTTT. The V call is TRBV30, the J call TRBJ1-1; D not certain. Trimming cost V 7 bases and J 10 bases, with 7 bases left between them. The CDR3 has 8 residues. Germline loops: CDR1 GTSNPN, CDR2 SVGIG (reference sequence). The entire variable domain, with the rest obtained from reference TRBV30 and TRBJ1-1, is as follows: SQTIHQWPATLVQPVGSPLSLECTVEGTSNPNLYWYRQAAGRGLQLLFYSVGIGQISSEVPQNLSASRPQDRQFILSSKKLLLSDSGFYLCASGGAFFGQGTRLTVV.

The chain recombines TRBV27 with TRBJ2-7; TRBD2 matches at 9 bases. V was pared by 10 bases and J by 3 bases, with 13 bases of the junction left unmatched. Germline CDR1 reads MNHEY; CDR2 reads SMNVEV (reference sequence). The CDR3 runs 15 residues. CDR3 nucleotide sequence: TGTGCCAAAACAGGACTAGCGACAACATTCTACGAGCAGTACTTC. Translated: CAKTGLATTFYEQYF.

CDR3 region: CASRANSQRNEQFF. Here the CDR3 DNA reads TGTGCCAGTAGAGCGAACTCCCAGCGTAATGAGCAGTTCTTC. The chain links TRBV19 to TRBJ2-1; no clear D. V gave up 6 bases and J gave up 7 bases, with 16 bases separating them. There are 14 residues in the CDR3. The germline CDR1 and CDR2 sequences are LNHDA and SQIVND (reference sequence).

V usage is TRBV19 and J usage is TRBJ1-5, with 9 bases aligning to TRBD1. CDR1 is LNHDA, CDR2 SQIVND, per germline (reference sequence). The CDR3 spans 17 residues. V trimming: 3 bases; J trimming: 1 base; junction bases outside the gene matches: 7. The CDR3 sequence: CASSIGTGKGSNQPQHF. CDR3 bases: TGTGCCAGTAGTATCGGGACAGGGAAAGGGAGCAATCAGCCCCAGCATTTT. Drawing the rest from reference TRBV19 and TRBJ1-5, the complete variable domain is DGGITQSPKYLFRKEGQNVTLSCEQNLNHDAMYWYRQDPGQGLRLIYYSQIVNDFQKGDIAEGYSVSREKKESFPLTVTSAQKNPTAFYLCASSIGTGKGSNQPQHFGDGTRLSIL.

The chain uses TRBV7-6 and TRBJ1-2, with D unclear. The CDR3 is 15 residues long. CDR1 is SGHVS and CDR2 is FNYEAQ in the germline V gene. The V gene lost 5 bases and the J gene lost 5 bases, with 18 bases spanning the gap. CDR3 bases: TGTGCCAGCAGCCCACGCACCGAGCGAGGATATGGCTACACCTTC. Its translation is CASSPRTERGYGYTF.

Only a few counts were recorded for this clone. The chain links TRBV6-1 to TRBJ1-5; 10 bases align to TRBD1. J gave up 2 bases and V 5 bases, and 3 bases lay outside the gene matches. Germline V gene lookup returns CDR1 MNHNS and CDR2 SASEGT. The CDR3 consists of 15 residues. The DNA of the CDR3 is TGTGCCAGCAGTTTTGACAGGGGGCGCAATCAGCCCCAGCATTTT. Amino acids: CASSFDRGRNQPQHF.

This chain links TRBV29-1 with TRBJ2-2; 10 bases align to TRBD1. The V gene's germline CDR1 is SQVTM and CDR2 ANQGSEA. CDR3 size: 15 residues. After removal of 1 base from V and 4 bases from J, the junction contained 3 bases not matched to a gene. The CDR3 protein is CSVEGTGGSTGELFF. As DNA, the CDR3 is TGCAGCGTTGAAGGGACAGGGGGGAGCACCGGGGAGCTGTTTTTT.

The V call is TRBV6-1, the J call TRBJ1-1, with 7 bases matching TRBD1. CDR1 and CDR2 (germline): MNHNS, SASEGT. V trimming: 4 bases; J trimming: 1 base; junction bases outside the gene matches: 9. This CDR3 is built from 16 residues. The CDR3 nucleotides are TGTGCCAGCAGTGCACCCGGACAGGTCGGGAACACTGAAGCTTTCTTT. Residues: CASSAPGQVGNTEAFF.

The gene calls are TRBV2 and TRBJ2-1, with TRBD2 matching over 12 bases. V dropped 8 bases and J dropped 9; count of bases not matched to a gene: 5. Germline CDR1 SNHLY, CDR2 FYNNEI. The CDR3 is 13 residues long. DNA of the CDR3: TGTGCCAGCCGGACTAGCGGGGTAGGTGAGCAGTTCTTC. Translation: CASRTSGVGEQFF.

The genes are TRBV9 and TRBJ1-1; 8 nucleotides align to TRBD1. The V gene end was trimmed by 4 bases and the J gene end by 11 bases; junction bases not matched to a gene: 16. In germline, CDR1 is SGDLS, CDR2 YYNGEE. The CDR3 runs 15 residues. CDR3 in amino acids: CASSPDPQWTGRAFF. In DNA form, the CDR3 reads TGTGCCAGCAGCCCCGATCCCCAATGGACAGGGCGGGCTTTCTTT.

The chain has TRBV7-3 and TRBJ1-2, with D possibly TRBD1 on 5 matching bases. Germline V gives CDR1 SGHTA, CDR2 FQGTGA. The V and J ends lost 0 bases and 5 bases respectively, with 13 bases between them. The CDR3 has 15 amino acids. The CDR3 region is CASSLTRAGTYGYTF. CDR3 DNA: TGTGCCAGCAGCTTAACCAGGGCCGGGACTTATGGCTACACCTTC.

The chain is built from TRBV11-2 and TRBJ1-3, with no clear D. Trimming removed 6 bases from V and 0 bases from J, with 18 bases in between. This CDR3 has 17 residues. CDR1 SGHAT and CDR2 FQNNGV come from the germline V gene. The CDR3: CASRTEPGNPSGNTIYF. The DNA for the CDR3 is TGTGCCAGCAGGACCGAACCCGGGAACCCCTCTGGAAACACCATATATTTT.

The chain employs TRBV5-1 and TRBJ1-3, with 7 positions matching TRBD1. This CDR3 is built from 14 residues. V lost 4 bases and J lost 2; bases outside the gene matches: 3. Per the germline V gene, CDR1 is SGHRS and CDR2 is YFSETQ. For the CDR3, the DNA is TGCGCCAGCAGCCAGGGGGAAACTGGAAACACCATATATTTT. Translated, it gives CASSQGETGNTIYF.

This clone was observed once. The chain recombines TRBV28 with TRBJ1-1; D not certain. The germline V gene has CDR1 MDHEN and CDR2 SYDVKM. The CDR3 covers 13 residues. V gave up 7 bases and J gave up 3 bases, with 12 bases separating them. CDR3 protein: CASTPRWDTEAFF. The DNA of the CDR3 is TGTGCCAGCACCCCGCGGTGGGACACTGAAGCTTTCTTT.